This TCR beta chain was recorded in a study of post-analysis software for immune sequencing data. Study-wide points: TRBV5-6, TRBV5-1 and TRBV20-1 belonged to a set of a handful of TRBV segments that were more frequent in patients than controls. Samples from one preparation batch, clustered by F measure, grouped strongly together.

This clonotype was seen at least ten times. The antigen is undetermined. Unique molecular identifiers featured in each of the TCR beta cDNA libraries. TCRdb processed the PCR reads anew with MiXCR; each CDR3 protein has one entry. The data show over 150,000 distinct CDR3 sequences, under 40% seen once. Germline values: CDR1 SGHTA, CDR2 FQGNSA. V was pared by 5 bases and J by 2 bases, with 15 bases between. There are 15 residues in the CDR3. The chain joins TRBV7-2 to TRBJ1-2; D is uncertain. This clonotype originated in a girl between 10 and 17 years old with multiple sclerosis. The sequencing here drew on blood, taken after autologous hematopoietic stem cell transplantation. The CDR3: CASSAYDLPNYGYTF. As DNA, the CDR3 is TGTGCCAGCAGCGCTTATGATCTCCCAAACTATGGCTACACCTTC. The whole variable domain, remainder taken from reference TRBV7-2 and TRBJ1-2, is GAGVSQSPSNKVTEKGKDVELRCDPISGHTALYWYRQSLGQGLEFLIYFQGNSAPDKSGLPSDRFSAERTGGSVSTLTIQRTQQEDSAVYLCASSAYDLPNYGYTFGSGTRLTVV.